This T cell receptor beta chain was profiled in a study of cytomegalovirus exposure and HLA in healthy donors. Comments on this clone: Antigen: not known.

Germline V CDR1 and CDR2: SGHRS, YFSETQ. V dropped 3 bases and J dropped 5; count of bases not matched to a gene: 8. The CDR3 contains 17 residues. PCR used 60 Vbeta primers and 13 Jbeta primers. The repertoire was sequenced with immunoSEQ multiplex PCR; TCRdb's copy has only in-frame clones and lacks some. The sample contains roughly 180,000 clones, roughly 83% of which appear only once. Study results and limitations: Testing in vitro showed a few CMV-associated chains specific for CMV antigens. Later analysis identified several of the most significant clusters that appeared linked to common viral pathogens.

V gene TRBV5-1 combines with J gene TRBJ2-5; 15 nucleotides line up with TRBD2. The source of this sequence is a man aged 30-40 years in good health and CMV-seronegative. Sequences were obtained from PBMCs. This CDR3 is CASSSGTSGGYWETQYF. CDR3 nucleotides: TGCGCCAGCAGCTCGGGGACTAGCGGGGGGTACTGGGAGACCCAGTACTTC.